These 26 T cell receptor beta chains came from one sample sequenced in a study of blood T cell repertoires in COVID-19. Assay: immunoSEQ multiplex PCR; the TCRdb copy retains only in-frame clones and omits some. The profile covers approximately 210,000 clones, with around 82% appearing a single time and 2.5% to 3% taken by the ten largest. Sequences were obtained from peripheral blood. The source is a woman in her 40s with active or convalescent COVID-19.

This CDR3 is CASRQSSGNTIYF. CDR3 coding DNA: TGTGCCAGTAGACAGAGCTCTGGAAACACCATATATTTT. J is TRBJ1-3 and V is TRBV19; D is ambiguous. V gave up 6 bases and J gave up 0 bases, with 6 bases separating them. CDR1 and CDR2 from the germline V gene are LNHDA and SQIVND (reference sequence). The CDR3 has 13 residues.

V gene TRBV7-2 combines with J gene TRBJ2-3; possible D gene TRBD2, 7 bases. This CDR3 region has 16 residues. Germline loops: CDR1 SGHTA, CDR2 FQGNSA. V was pared by 3 bases and J by 0 bases, with 13 bases between. For the CDR3, the DNA is TGTGCCAGCAGCTTTAAGGGGGGGACAAGCACAGATACGCAGTATTTT. This translates into CASSFKGGTSTDTQYF. The full variable domain, its missing parts supplied by reference TRBV7-2 and TRBJ2-3, is GAGVSQSPSNKVTEKGKDVELRCDPISGHTALYWYRQSLGQGLEFLIYFQGNSAPDKSGLPSDRFSAERTGGSVSTLTIQRTQQEDSAVYLCASSFKGGTSTDTQYFGPGTRLTVL.

This clone turned up a few times. The V and J genes are TRBV30 and TRBJ2-7, with D tentatively TRBD1 (6 bases). The CDR3 spans 14 residues. Germline CDR1 is GTSNPN and CDR2 is SVGIG (reference sequence). V was clipped by 1 base and J by 3 bases, with 13 bases between them. The CDR3 loop reads CAWSGGRGYYEQYF. The CDR3 nucleotides are TGTGCCTGGAGTGGGGGCAGGGGATACTACGAGCAGTACTTC.

This clone appeared once. The chain uses TRBV11-2 and TRBJ1-2, with a tentative D call TRBD1 (6 bases). This CDR3 comprises 14 residues. Looked up from germline, CDR1 is SGHAT and CDR2 is FQNNGV. The V end lost 6 bases, the J end lost 6 bases, and 17 bases lay between the germline ends. DNA for the CDR3: TGTGCCAGCAGGCAAGGGGGTAGGACAGATGGCTACACCTTC. This codes for CASRQGGRTDGYTF.

The chain uses TRBV5-1 and TRBJ1-2; 8 bases line up with TRBD1. The CDR3 totals 16 residues. Germline lookup yields CDR1 SGHRS and CDR2 YFSETQ. Unmatched junction bases numbered 12, after V lost 3 bases and J lost 5 bases. CDR3 amino acids: CASSSGTGGLPYGYTF. CDR3 in DNA: TGCGCCAGCAGCTCCGGTACAGGGGGACTCCCGTATGGCTACACCTTC. Looking up the rest from reference TRBV5-1 and TRBJ1-2 gives the full variable domain: KAGVTQTPRYLIKTRGQQVTLSCSPISGHRSVSWYQQTPGQGLQFLFEYFSETQRNKGNFPGRFSGRQFSNSRSEMNVSTLELGDSALYLCASSSGTGGLPYGYTFGSGTRLTVV.

The V gene is TRBV3-1 (or the pseudogene TRBV3-2), the J gene TRBJ2-7; TRBD2 is a possible D gene (5 bases). Germline lookup yields CDR1 LGHDT and CDR2 YNNKEL (reference sequence). The CDR3 totals 13 residues. With 6 bases removed from V and 3 bases from J, the gap between germline ends came to 12 bases. CDR3 nucleotide sequence: TGTGCCAGCAGGCCTGACGGAGGCTACGAGCAGTACTTC. Translating gives CASRPDGGYEQYF.

The chain's CDR3 is CASSEIGPRDGYTF. For the CDR3, the DNA is TGTGCCAGCAGTGAAATAGGACCGCGGGATGGCTACACCTTC. The rearrangement links TRBV2 to TRBJ1-2, with D hard to call. Per the germline V gene, CDR1 is SNHLY and CDR2 is FYNNEI. This CDR3 has 14 residues. V gave up 2 bases and J gave up 6 bases, with 13 bases separating them.

This rearrangement joins TRBV24-1 to TRBJ1-1; D unclear. Trimming took 10 bases from V and 2 from J, leaving 13 bases between them. The CDR3 consists of 13 residues. Germline V CDR1 and CDR2: KGHDR, SFDVKD. CDR3 in amino acids: CATRKLPNTEAFF. The CDR3 nucleotides are TGTGCCACACGAAAACTCCCCAACACTGAAGCTTTCTTT.

The V call is TRBV6-6, the J call TRBJ1-1; 8 bases agree with TRBD1. This CDR3 is 14 amino acids long. Germline CDR1 and CDR2: MNHNY and SVGAGI (reference sequence). V gave up 6 bases and J gave up 2 bases; unmatched junction bases: 5. CDR3 nucleotide sequence: TGTGCCAGCAGAGCCGGACAGGGCAACACTGAAGCTTTCTTT. Amino acids: CASRAGQGNTEAFF.

The gene calls are TRBV7-8 and TRBJ2-1, with TRBD1 matching over 11 bases. J was trimmed by 5 bases and V by 5 bases; bases with no gene match: 8. The CDR3 sequence is 16 residues long. Germline V gene data show CDR1 as SGHVS and CDR2 as FQNEAQ. CDR3 in amino acids: CASSGWGTGGNNEQFF. In DNA form, the CDR3 reads TGTGCCAGCAGCGGTTGGGGGACAGGGGGGAACAATGAGCAGTTCTTC. The full variable domain, its missing parts supplied by reference TRBV7-8 and TRBJ2-1, is GAGVSQSPRYKVAKRGQDVALRCDPISGHVSLFWYQQALGQGPEFLTYFQNEAQLDKSGLPSDRFFAERPEGSVSTLKIQRTQQEDSAVYLCASSGWGTGGNNEQFFGPGTRLTVL.

The chain joins TRBV7-3 to TRBJ1-2, with D maybe TRBD1 (5 bases). From germline, CDR1 is SGHTA and CDR2 FQGTGA. V was clipped by 3 bases and J by 1 base, with 6 bases between them. This CDR3 contains 13 residues. Written as DNA, the CDR3 is TGTGCCAGCAGCTTGGACAATAACTATGGCTACACCTTC. It is translated as CASSLDNNYGYTF.

This chain uses TRBV18 with TRBJ2-7; TRBD1 agrees at 7 bases. The germline gives CDR1 KGHSH, CDR2 LQKENI. V lost 1 base to trimming and J lost 6 bases; unmatched junction nucleotides: 6. The CDR3 loop spans 14 amino acids. The CDR3: CASSPLSRDSEQYF. The CDR3 nucleotides are TGTGCCAGCTCACCACTGTCCCGGGACAGCGAGCAGTACTTC.

The rearrangement links TRBV18 to TRBJ2-3; tentative D call: TRBD1 (6 bases). V lost 6 bases, J lost 3 bases, and 13 bases lay in between. CDR3 size: 14 residues. Germline V gene data show CDR1 as KGHSH and CDR2 as LQKENI. The CDR3 bases are TGTGCCAGCTCGCCCGACAGGTCGACAGATACGCAGTATTTT. It yields the protein CASSPDRSTDTQYF.

The rearrangement joins TRBV7-2 to TRBJ2-2; 12 positions match TRBD2. Per germline, CDR1 SGHTA and CDR2 FQGNSA. The V and J ends lost 5 bases and 5 bases, in that order; junction bases with no gene match: 9. The CDR3 covers 17 residues. The CDR3 nucleotides are TGTGCCAGCAGCCACTCTAGCGGGGGGGCCAGTACCGGGGAGCTGTTTTTT. Protein sequence: CASSHSSGGASTGELFF.

CDR3 in amino acids: CASSYGTASYEQYF. The CDR3 nucleotides read TGTGCCAGCAGTTACGGGACAGCCTCCTACGAGCAGTACTTC. The rearrangement links TRBV6-2 or TRBV6-3 to TRBJ2-7; 7 bases fit TRBD1. V lost 2 bases and J lost 0; bases outside the gene matches: 1. CDR1 and CDR2 from the germline V gene are MNHEY and SVGEGT. CDR3 size: 14 residues.

The rearrangement links TRBV28 to TRBJ1-5; 8 positions match TRBD1. Germline CDR1 reads MDHEN; CDR2 reads SYDVKM. The CDR3 sequence is 14 residues long. The V and J ends lost 6 bases and 7 bases, in that order; junction bases with no gene match: 8. The CDR3 protein is CASSWTGLEQPQHF. In DNA form, the CDR3 reads TGTGCCAGCAGCTGGACAGGGCTCGAACAGCCCCAGCATTTT.

The chain has TRBV25-1 and TRBJ1-2; 10 bases map to TRBD1. The CDR3 runs 14 residues. Per the germline V gene, CDR1 is MGHDK and CDR2 is SYGVNS. Trimming took 8 bases from V and 1 from J; bases not matched to a gene: 4. The CDR3 sequence: CASGRTGGNYGYTF. DNA for the CDR3: TGTGCCAGCGGAAGGACAGGGGGTAACTATGGCTACACCTTC.

The chain carries TRBV7-9 and TRBJ2-2, with 9 nucleotides matching TRBD2. The germline V gene encodes CDR1 SEHNR and CDR2 FQNEAQ (reference sequence). V lost 1 base and J lost 0; bases outside the gene matches: 6. The CDR3 contains 18 residues. The CDR3 reads CASSLGGSGGSNTGELFF. In DNA, the CDR3 is TGTGCCAGCAGCTTAGGAGGTAGCGGGGGCTCGAACACCGGGGAGCTGTTTTTT. Looking up the rest from reference TRBV7-9 and TRBJ2-2 gives the full variable domain: DTGVSQNPRHKITKRGQNVTFRCDPISEHNRLYWYRQTLGQGPEFLTYFQNEAQLEKSRLLSDRFSAERPKGSFSTLEIQRTEQGDSAMYLCASSLGGSGGSNTGELFFGEGSRLTVL.

This clone is judged medium-sized. The chain combines TRBV28 with TRBJ1-6; the match to TRBD1 covers 9 bases. The CDR3 spans 14 residues. The germline V gene has CDR1 MDHEN and CDR2 SYDVKM. V lost 5 bases to trimming and J lost 9 bases; unmatched junction nucleotides: 5. The CDR3 nucleotides read TGTGCCAGCAGTCCAGGACAGGGGTTTTCACCCCTCCACTTT. Amino acid sequence: CASSPGQGFSPLHF.

The CDR3 is CASSPLGVNTEAFF. CDR3 DNA: TGTGCCAGCAGCCCCCTCGGAGTGAACACTGAAGCTTTCTTT. This chain uses TRBV6-5 with TRBJ1-1; D is unresolved. The CDR3 is 14 amino acids. Trimming stripped 6 bases from V and 0 bases from J, with 11 bases between. Per germline, CDR1 MNHEY and CDR2 SVGAGI.

This chain links TRBV9 with TRBJ2-5; 15 nucleotides align to TRBD2. Germline V lookup: CDR1 SGDLS, CDR2 YYNGEE. J gave up 5 bases and V 4 bases, and 6 bases lay outside the gene matches. This CDR3 has 16 residues. Here the CDR3 reads CASSLGLAGGQETQYF. The DNA of the CDR3 is TGTGCCAGCAGCCTAGGACTAGCGGGGGGGCAGGAGACCCAGTACTTC.

This chain joins TRBV10-3 and TRBJ2-3, with 8 positions matching TRBD1. The V gene's germline CDR1 is ENHRY and CDR2 SYGVKD. This CDR3 has 14 amino acids. V gave up 5 bases and J gave up 6 bases; unmatched junction bases: 7. CDR3 in DNA: TGTGCCATCAGTCCACAGGGGGAAGGGGATACGCAGTATTTT. Translating gives CAISPQGEGDTQYF.

The chain carries TRBV6-5 and TRBJ2-7; D is possibly TRBD2 (6 bases). V lost 4 bases, J lost 7 bases, and 8 bases lay in between. Looked up from germline, CDR1 is MNHEY and CDR2 is SVGAGI. The CDR3 spans 11 residues. The CDR3 bases are TGTGCCAGCAGTTTGAGCGGGGAGCAGTACTTC. The encoded protein is CASSLSGEQYF.

The chain employs TRBV5-1 and TRBJ1-2; D is ambiguous. V was cut by 1 base and J by 6 bases, with 10 bases left in between. Germline CDR1 reads SGHRS; CDR2 reads YFSETQ. The CDR3 runs 13 residues. CDR3 protein: CASSLREINGYTF. The DNA for the CDR3 is TGCGCCAGCAGCTTGCGGGAAATCAATGGCTACACCTTC.

The chain couples TRBV15 to TRBJ1-5; D is unresolved. The germline gives CDR1 LNHNV, CDR2 YYDKDF (reference sequence). This CDR3 has 15 amino acids. Trimming removed 4 bases from V and 0 bases from J, with 10 bases in between. The CDR3 region is CATSNRADSNQPQHF. The CDR3 bases are TGTGCCACCAGCAATCGAGCCGATAGCAATCAGCCCCAGCATTTT. The variable domain in full, with the rest retrieved from reference TRBV15 and TRBJ1-5, is DAMVIQNPRYQVTQFGKPVTLSCSQTLNHNVMYWYQQKSSQAPKLLFHYYDKDFNNEADTPDNFQSRRPNTSFCFLDIRSPGLGDTAMYLCATSNRADSNQPQHFGDGTRLSIL.

The chain has TRBV12-5 and TRBJ1-1; 11 nucleotides align to TRBD1. Germline lookup yields CDR1 LGHNT and CDR2 FRNRAP. This CDR3 is 16 amino acids long. V gave up 3 bases and J gave up 5 bases; unmatched junction bases: 8. CDR3 DNA: TGTGCTAGTGGTTTACCGGGACAGGGGGTTGGGACTGAAGCTTTCTTT. This gives the protein CASGLPGQGVGTEAFF.